Below are 25 T cell receptor beta chains sequenced from a single sample in a study of blood T cell repertoires in COVID-19. Clones were read by immunoSEQ multiplex PCR, and TCRdb kept only the in-frame ones, dropping some. The table records under 450,000 clones, about nine tenths of them present only once. The sequencing sample was made of peripheral blood. All receptors come from a woman aged 40 to 50 with COVID-19, enrolled during active disease.

The chain recombines TRBV30 with TRBJ1-2, with D perhaps TRBD1 (5 bases). Per germline, CDR1 GTSNPN and CDR2 SVGIG (reference sequence). The CDR3 is 15 residues long. V shed 2 bases and J shed 0 bases, with 13 bases lying between them. The DNA for the CDR3 is TGTGCCTGGAGTTTTGGGGGGTCAGCTAACTATGGCTACACCTTC. Its protein product is CAWSFGGSANYGYTF. Complete variable domain (other parts from reference TRBV30 and TRBJ1-2): SQTIHQWPATLVQPVGSPLSLECTVEGTSNPNLYWYRQAAGRGLQLLFYSVGIGQISSEVPQNLSASRPQDRQFILSSKKLLLSDSGFYLCAWSFGGSANYGYTFGSGTRLTVV.

This chain uses TRBV29-1 with TRBJ1-1; no definite D call. The CDR3 covers 12 residues. Deletions cut 4 bases from V and 4 bases from J, with 10 bases between. Germline V gene sequence: CDR1 SQVTM, CDR2 ANQGSEA. The CDR3 sequence is CSVASRVTEAFF. In DNA, the CDR3 is TGCAGCGTTGCTTCGCGGGTCACTGAAGCTTTCTTT.

This chain links TRBV6-5 with TRBJ1-6, with D maybe TRBD1 (5 bases). From germline, CDR1 is MNHEY and CDR2 SVGAGI. The CDR3 totals 14 residues. Trimming shortened V by 8 bases and J by 2 bases, and 10 bases separated the two germline ends. The CDR3 sequence is CASRGFPYNSPLHF. Here the CDR3 DNA reads TGTGCCAGCCGGGGGTTTCCCTATAATTCACCCCTCCACTTT.

This clone was detected only a few times. The gene calls are TRBV5-6 and TRBJ1-2, with a tentative D call TRBD1 (5 bases). V was cut by 5 bases and J by 8 bases, with 13 bases left in between. CDR1 and CDR2 from the germline V gene are SGHDT and YYEEEE. The CDR3 loop spans 12 amino acids. CDR3 residues: CASSPRQQGYTF. CDR3 nucleotides: TGTGCCAGCAGTCCACGACAGCAGGGCTACACCTTC.

The gene calls are TRBV19 and TRBJ2-1, with 10 bases fitting TRBD1. The V gene end was trimmed by 10 bases and the J gene end by 4 bases; junction bases not matched to a gene: 7. From germline, CDR1 is LNHDA and CDR2 SQIVND (reference sequence). The CDR3 contains 14 residues. The CDR3 loop reads CATAGQGMYNEQFF. CDR3 bases: TGTGCCACCGCGGGACAGGGGATGTACAATGAGCAGTTCTTC.

The rearrangement joins TRBV6-4 to TRBJ2-3, with 7 bases matching TRBD1. The CDR3 has 17 amino acids. J lost 7 bases, V lost 2 bases, and 15 bases had no gene match. Germline assignment: CDR1 MRHNA and CDR2 SNTAGT. The CDR3, as DNA: TGTGCCAGCAGTGACACCCTAACCCGACAGGGCATGAATACGCAGTATTTT. Translation: CASSDTLTRQGMNTQYF.

The chain is built from TRBV7-3 and TRBJ1-1; D gene ambiguous. The CDR3 runs to 13 residues. V was pared by 5 bases and J by 4 bases, with 11 bases between. Germline V gene data show CDR1 as SGHTA and CDR2 as FQGTGA. The CDR3 region is CASSNGRLTEAFF. The CDR3 nucleotides read TGTGCCAGCAGCAACGGCAGGCTCACTGAAGCTTTCTTT.

This chain uses TRBV4-3 with TRBJ1-5, with a possible D match to TRBD1 (6 bases). CDR3 size: 18 residues. CDR1 and CDR2 (germline): LGHNA, YSLEER. V lost 2 bases, J lost 4 bases, and 21 bases lay in between. The CDR3 sequence: CASSQTATWGTNNQPQHF. The CDR3, as DNA: TGCGCCAGCAGCCAAACAGCTACCTGGGGGACAAATAATCAGCCCCAGCATTTT.

The chain carries TRBV25-1 and TRBJ1-2, with TRBD1 identical over 7 bases. Germline V lookup: CDR1 MGHDK, CDR2 SYGVNS. The CDR3 is 15 amino acids. Losses at the gene ends were 4 bases for V and 3 bases for J; bases not matched to a gene: 8. CDR3 in amino acids: CASSASTGFYYGYTF. The CDR3, as DNA: TGTGCCAGCAGTGCCTCGACAGGGTTCTACTATGGCTACACCTTC.

The chain employs TRBV14 and TRBJ2-7; D gene unclear. Trimming removed 0 bases from V and 6 bases from J, with 6 bases in between. Looked up from germline, CDR1 is SGHDN and CDR2 is FVKESK. CDR3 length: 12 residues. The CDR3 nucleotides read TGTGCCAGCAGCCAAGATTGGGCCGAGCAGTACTTC. This gives the protein CASSQDWAEQYF.

Turning to this clone: At one of its ends the junction is not consistent with the germline gene, which may arise from a read error. CDR3 region: CASSSDNSPLHF. The CDR3 DNA follows: TGTGCCAGCAGCTCCGATAATTCACCCCTCCACTTT. The chain employs TRBV27 and TRBJ1-6; D ambiguous. The CDR3 runs to 12 residues. CDR1 and CDR2 from the germline V gene are MNHEY and SMNVEV (reference sequence).

The chain links TRBV10-3 to TRBJ2-1; 9 bases align to TRBD1. Germline V gene sequence: CDR1 ENHRY, CDR2 SYGVKD. Losses at the gene ends were 4 bases for V and 2 bases for J; bases not matched to a gene: 3. The CDR3 runs to 15 residues. CDR3 coding DNA: TGTGCCATCAGTGCTGGACAGGGGCCCTACAATGAGCAGTTCTTC. It yields the protein CAISAGQGPYNEQFF.

This clone was detected a few times. In the same sample, other DNA sequences code for this CDR3. The chain combines TRBV7-2 with TRBJ2-7, with a possible D match to TRBD1 (5 bases). The CDR3 runs to 13 residues. Trimming removed 3 bases at V and 4 bases at J, with 10 bases between. Germline V gives CDR1 SGHTA, CDR2 FQGNSA. The CDR3 DNA reads as TGTGCCAGCAGCTTTCAGGGTGGGTACGAGCAGTACTTC. Translating it yields CASSFQGGYEQYF.

The chain is built from TRBV30 and TRBJ2-1; D perhaps matches TRBD1 (8 bases). With 2 bases removed from V and 8 bases from J, the gap between germline ends came to 19 bases. Germline lookup yields CDR1 GTSNPN and CDR2 SVGIG (reference sequence). The CDR3 length is 15 residues. CDR3 amino acids: CAWSTGGQVVDEQFF. The CDR3, as DNA: TGTGCCTGGAGTACGGGGGGACAGGTTGTGGATGAGCAGTTCTTC.

The gene calls are TRBV4-2 and TRBJ2-1; tentative D call: TRBD1 (5 bases). Trimming took 0 bases from V and 4 from J, leaving 7 bases between them. This CDR3 comprises 14 residues. Germline-derived CDR1 and CDR2 are LGHNA and YNFKEQ. The CDR3 coding sequence is TGTGCCAGCAGCCAAGAGGGGCCATACAATGAGCAGTTCTTC. Translating gives CASSQEGPYNEQFF.

The rearrangement uses TRBV30 and TRBJ2-1; 8 nucleotides match TRBD2. V lost 0 bases and J lost 6; bases outside the gene matches: 16. The V gene's germline CDR1 is GTSNPN and CDR2 SVGIG (reference sequence). The CDR3 covers 18 residues. The CDR3 DNA is TGTGCCTGGAGTGTACGGGTGGGCGGGAGGAACCCTTCCAATGAGCAGTTCTTC. Protein product: CAWSVRVGGRNPSNEQFF. The full variable domain, with the rest looked up from reference TRBV30 and TRBJ2-1, is SQTIHQWPATLVQPVGSPLSLECTVEGTSNPNLYWYRQAAGRGLQLLFYSVGIGQISSEVPQNLSASRPQDRQFILSSKKLLLSDSGFYLCAWSVRVGGRNPSNEQFFGPGTRLTVL.

V and J are TRBV28 and TRBJ2-2; 14 nucleotides match TRBD2. This CDR3 is built from 19 residues. Trimming at V came to 6 bases and at J to 5 bases, leaving 14 bases not matched to a gene. Germline V CDR1 and CDR2: MDHEN, SYDVKM. In DNA form, the CDR3 reads TGTGCCAGCAGCCAACAGGGGACTAGCGGGAGACGGTGGACCGGGGAGCTGTTTTTT. The encoded protein is CASSQQGTSGRRWTGELFF.

The chain recombines TRBV5-4 with TRBJ2-1; D is perhaps TRBD2 (5 bases). Germline V CDR1 and CDR2: SGHNT, YYREEE (reference sequence). This CDR3 spans 14 amino acids. V lost 0 bases and J lost 2, with 6 bases in between. The CDR3 DNA is TGTGCCAGCAGCTTGGGGGGAGCCTACAATGAGCAGTTCTTC. It codes for CASSLGGAYNEQFF.

The chain couples TRBV7-3 to TRBJ2-1; perhaps TRBD2 as D (6 bases). CDR1 and CDR2 from the germline V gene are SGHTA and FQGTGA. The CDR3 is 13 amino acids. The germline V and J ends were trimmed by 1 base and 10 bases, with 11 bases remaining between them. The DNA for the CDR3 is TGTGCCAGCAGCTTAATGGAGCTAGCGGAGCAGTTCTTC. Protein product: CASSLMELAEQFF.

This clone was counted once. V and J are TRBV15 and TRBJ1-2; D is ambiguous. CDR3 length: 16 amino acids. Trimming removed 1 base at V and 1 base at J, with 13 bases between. Germline-derived CDR1 and CDR2 are LNHNV and YYDKDF (reference sequence). The CDR3 here is CATSRGGVGGNYGYTF. CDR3 nucleotide sequence: TGTGCCACCAGCAGAGGCGGGGTCGGAGGTAACTATGGCTACACCTTC.

The J gene is TRBJ1-2, the V gene TRBV25-1, with a tentative D call TRBD1 (5 bases). Germline values: CDR1 MGHDK, CDR2 SYGVNS. V was clipped by 0 bases and J by 5 bases, with 10 bases between them. This CDR3 spans 14 amino acids. Here the CDR3 DNA reads TGTGCCAGCAGTGAATATGGGGGGGTTTATGGCTACACCTTC. It specifies CASSEYGGVYGYTF.

Concerning this clone: The same CDR3 also results from other DNA sequences found in this sample. The V call is TRBV14, the J call TRBJ2-7, with 12 bases lining up with TRBD2. The CDR3 sequence is 15 residues long. CDR1 is SGHDN, CDR2 FVKESK, per germline. Trimming removed 1 base from V and 2 bases from J; junction bases left unmatched: 0. In DNA form, the CDR3 reads TGTGCCAGCAGCCAAGGACTAGCGGGAGCCTACGAGCAGTACTTC. This translates into CASSQGLAGAYEQYF. Full variable domain (outside the CDR3, taken from reference TRBV14 and TRBJ2-7): EAGVTQFPSHSVIEKGQTVTLRCDPISGHDNLYWYRRVMGKEIKFLLHFVKESKQDESGMPNNRFLAERTGGTYSTLKVQPAELEDSGVYFCASSQGLAGAYEQYFGPGTRLTVT.

Here the CDR3 reads CASSLLQGGLAFF. In DNA form, the CDR3 reads TGTGCCAGCAGTCTTTTACAGGGGGGGTTAGCGTTCTTC. The chain recombines TRBV12-3 or TRBV12-4 with TRBJ2-1; tentative D call: TRBD1 (8 bases). V lost 5 bases and J lost 15, with 20 bases in between. The CDR3 has 13 residues.

The V gene is TRBV20-1, the J gene TRBJ1-5; TRBD1 matches 7 bases. The CDR3 sequence is 16 residues long. Germline loops: CDR1 DFQATT, CDR2 SNEGSKA (reference sequence). The V and J ends lost 3 bases and 2 bases, in that order; junction bases with no gene match: 10. The CDR3 sequence: CSASSEAGGGNQPQHF. In DNA form, the CDR3 reads TGCAGTGCTAGTAGCGAGGCAGGGGGTGGCAATCAGCCCCAGCATTTT.

The chain has TRBV27 and TRBJ1-5; 7 positions match TRBD1. The CDR3 loop spans 14 amino acids. The germline CDR1 and CDR2 sequences are MNHEY and SMNVEV (reference sequence). The CDR3 coding sequence is TGTTCCTCCAGCAGGGGGACAGGCAATCAGCCCCAGCATTTT. This codes for CSSSRGTGNQPQHF.